These 3 T cell receptor beta chains came from one sample sequenced in a study of blood T cell repertoires in COVID-19. Sequenced by immunoSEQ multiplex PCR; TCRdb stores in-frame clones only, minus some. The sample yields about 160,000 clones, 77% seen once. Sequenced sample: peripheral blood. The receptors were sampled from a man aged 70 or older with acute or convalescent COVID-19.

The rearrangement joins TRBV4-1 to TRBJ2-7, with 8 bases aligning to TRBD1. From germline, CDR1 is MGHRA and CDR2 YSYEKL. The CDR3 spans 14 residues. Trimming removed 1 base from V and 3 bases from J; junction bases left unmatched: 2. Here the CDR3 DNA reads TGCGCCAGCAGCCAAGCTGACAGGGGCTACGAGCAGTACTTC. Protein sequence: CASSQADRGYEQYF.

The rearrangement uses TRBV12-5 and TRBJ2-3, with 14 nucleotides matching TRBD2. Looked up from germline, CDR1 is LGHNT and CDR2 is FRNRAP. The CDR3 length is 16 residues. J was trimmed by 3 bases and V by 3 bases; bases with no gene match: 2. CDR3 sequence (DNA): TGTGCTAGTGGTTTACGGACTAGCGGGAGGACAGATACGCAGTATTTT. Translating it yields CASGLRTSGRTDTQYF.

The gene calls are TRBV27 and TRBJ2-1, with 14 bases matching TRBD2. Trimming at V came to 2 bases and at J to 4 bases, leaving 1 base not matched to a gene. The CDR3 runs 16 residues. Looked up from germline, CDR1 is MNHEY and CDR2 is SMNVEV (reference sequence). The CDR3 is CASSLRLAGGYNEQFF. CDR3 in DNA: TGTGCCAGCAGTTTACGACTAGCGGGAGGGTACAATGAGCAGTTCTTC.